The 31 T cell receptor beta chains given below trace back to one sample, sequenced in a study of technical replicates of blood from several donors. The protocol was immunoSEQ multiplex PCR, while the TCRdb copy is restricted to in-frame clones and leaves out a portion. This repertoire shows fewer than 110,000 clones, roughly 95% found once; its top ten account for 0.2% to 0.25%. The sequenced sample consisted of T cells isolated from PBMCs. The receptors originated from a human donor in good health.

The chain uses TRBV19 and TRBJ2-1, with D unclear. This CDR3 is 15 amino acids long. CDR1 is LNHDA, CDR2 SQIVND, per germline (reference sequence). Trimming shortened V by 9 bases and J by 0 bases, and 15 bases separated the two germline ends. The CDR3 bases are TGTGCCAGCCAACCCGTCCATAGCTCCTACAATGAGCAGTTCTTC. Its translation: CASQPVHSSYNEQFF.

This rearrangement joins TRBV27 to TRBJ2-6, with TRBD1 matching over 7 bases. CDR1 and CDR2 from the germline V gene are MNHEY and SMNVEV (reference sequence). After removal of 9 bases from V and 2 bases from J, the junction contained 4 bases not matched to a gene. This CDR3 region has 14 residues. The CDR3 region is CASGDRAGANVLTF. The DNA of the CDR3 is TGTGCCAGTGGAGACAGGGCTGGGGCCAACGTCCTGACTTTC.

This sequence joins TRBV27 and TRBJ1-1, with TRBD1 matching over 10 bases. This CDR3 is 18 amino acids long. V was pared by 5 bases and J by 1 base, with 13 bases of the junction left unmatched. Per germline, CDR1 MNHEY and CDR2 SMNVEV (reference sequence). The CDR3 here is CASSPGTGVPPRNTEAFF. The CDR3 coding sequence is TGTGCCAGCAGTCCTGGGACAGGGGTCCCCCCGCGGAACACTGAAGCTTTCTTT.

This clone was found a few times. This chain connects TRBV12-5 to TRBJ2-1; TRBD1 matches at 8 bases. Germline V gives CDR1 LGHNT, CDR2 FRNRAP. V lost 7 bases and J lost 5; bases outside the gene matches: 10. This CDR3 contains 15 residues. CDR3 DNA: TGTGCTAGTGCCATTACAGGGGGTTGGGACAATGAGCAGTTCTTC. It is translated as CASAITGGWDNEQFF.

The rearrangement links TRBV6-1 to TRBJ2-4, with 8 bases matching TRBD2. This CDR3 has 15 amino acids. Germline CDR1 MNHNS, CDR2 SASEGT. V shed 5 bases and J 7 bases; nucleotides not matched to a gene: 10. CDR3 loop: CASSPRGGPENIQYF. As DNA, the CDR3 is TGTGCCAGCAGTCCCCGGGGGGGGCCCGAGAACATTCAGTACTTC.

CDR3 sequence: CASSPHRYLQYF. The CDR3 nucleotides are TGTGCCAGCAGCCCCCACAGGTACCTCCAGTACTTC. V usage is TRBV6-5 and J usage is TRBJ2-5; D might be TRBD1 (5 bases). Germline lookup yields CDR1 MNHEY and CDR2 SVGAGI. V lost 6 bases to trimming and J lost 10 bases, with 15 bases between them. The length of the CDR3 is 12 residues.

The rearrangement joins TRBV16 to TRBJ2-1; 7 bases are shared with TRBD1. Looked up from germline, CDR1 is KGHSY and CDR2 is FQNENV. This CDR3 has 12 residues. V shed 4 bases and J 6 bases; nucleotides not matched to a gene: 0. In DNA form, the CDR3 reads TGTGCCAGCAGCCGGGACAGCAATGAGCAGTTCTTC. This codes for CASSRDSNEQFF.

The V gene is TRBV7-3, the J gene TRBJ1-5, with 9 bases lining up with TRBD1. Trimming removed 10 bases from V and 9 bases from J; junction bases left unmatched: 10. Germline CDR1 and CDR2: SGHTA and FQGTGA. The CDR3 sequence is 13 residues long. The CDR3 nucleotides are TGTGCCACGGCAGGACAGGGGTATAGGCCCCAGCATTTT. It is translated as CATAGQGYRPQHF.

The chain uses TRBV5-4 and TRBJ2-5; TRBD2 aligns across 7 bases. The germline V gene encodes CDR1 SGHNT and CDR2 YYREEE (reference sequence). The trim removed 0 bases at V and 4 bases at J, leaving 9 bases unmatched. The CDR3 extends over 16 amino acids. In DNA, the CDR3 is TGTGCCAGCAGCTTGGCATCTGGCGGGAGAGGAGAGACCCAGTACTTC. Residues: CASSLASGGRGETQYF.

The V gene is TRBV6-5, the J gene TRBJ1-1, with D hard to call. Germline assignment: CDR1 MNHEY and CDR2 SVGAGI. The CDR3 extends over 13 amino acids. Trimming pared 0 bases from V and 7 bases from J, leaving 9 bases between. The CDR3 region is CASSYSHSGEAFF. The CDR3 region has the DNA TGTGCCAGCAGTTACTCGCACTCAGGTGAAGCTTTCTTT.

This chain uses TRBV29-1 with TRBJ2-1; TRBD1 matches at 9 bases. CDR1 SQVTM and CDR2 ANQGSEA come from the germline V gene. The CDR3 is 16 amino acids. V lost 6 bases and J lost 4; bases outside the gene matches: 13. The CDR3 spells CSVDRDRERLYNEQFF. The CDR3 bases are TGCAGCGTGGACCGGGACAGGGAAAGATTATACAATGAGCAGTTCTTC.

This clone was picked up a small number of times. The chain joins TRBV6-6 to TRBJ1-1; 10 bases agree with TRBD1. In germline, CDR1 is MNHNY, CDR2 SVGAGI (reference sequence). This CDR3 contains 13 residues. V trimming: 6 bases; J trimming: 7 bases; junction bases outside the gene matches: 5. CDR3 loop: CASRDRGQFEAFF. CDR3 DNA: TGTGCCAGCAGAGACAGGGGGCAGTTTGAAGCTTTCTTT.

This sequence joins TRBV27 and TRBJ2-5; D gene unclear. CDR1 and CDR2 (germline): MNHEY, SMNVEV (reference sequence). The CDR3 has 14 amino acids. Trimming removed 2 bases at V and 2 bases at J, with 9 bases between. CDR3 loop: CASSLGQKQETQYF. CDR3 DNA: TGTGCCAGCAGTTTAGGCCAGAAACAAGAGACCCAGTACTTC.

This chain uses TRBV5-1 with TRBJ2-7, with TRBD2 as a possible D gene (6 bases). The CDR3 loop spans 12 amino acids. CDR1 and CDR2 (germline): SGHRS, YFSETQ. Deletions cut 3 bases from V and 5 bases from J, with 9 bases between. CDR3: CASSWRADEQYF. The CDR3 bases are TGCGCCAGCAGCTGGAGGGCAGACGAGCAGTACTTC.

CDR3 DNA: TGTGCCAGCAGCTTAGATGGGACAGGGGCCTACGAGCAGTACTTC. This gives the protein CASSLDGTGAYEQYF. This sequence joins TRBV7-6 and TRBJ2-7, with TRBD1 matching over 10 bases. Per the germline V gene, CDR1 is SGHVS and CDR2 is FNYEAQ. The CDR3 has 15 amino acids. The trim removed 1 base at V and 2 bases at J, leaving 2 bases unmatched.

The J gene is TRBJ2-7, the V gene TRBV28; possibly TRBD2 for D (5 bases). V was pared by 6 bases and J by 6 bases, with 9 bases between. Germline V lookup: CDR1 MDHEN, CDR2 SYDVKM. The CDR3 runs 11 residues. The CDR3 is CASRGAGEQYF. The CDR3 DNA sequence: TGTGCCAGCAGGGGAGCAGGCGAGCAGTACTTC.

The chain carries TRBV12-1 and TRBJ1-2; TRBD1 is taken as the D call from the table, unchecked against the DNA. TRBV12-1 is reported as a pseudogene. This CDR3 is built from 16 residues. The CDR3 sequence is CASSFVGTGKKDGYTF. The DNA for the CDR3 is TGTGCCAGCAGCTTTGTCGGGACAGGGAAAAAAGATGGCTACACCTTC.

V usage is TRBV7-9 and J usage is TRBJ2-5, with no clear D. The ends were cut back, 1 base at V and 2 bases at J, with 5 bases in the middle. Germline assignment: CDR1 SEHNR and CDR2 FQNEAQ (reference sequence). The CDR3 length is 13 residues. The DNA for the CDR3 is TGTGCCAGCAGCTTAGTACTACAAGAGACCCAGTACTTC. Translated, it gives CASSLVLQETQYF.

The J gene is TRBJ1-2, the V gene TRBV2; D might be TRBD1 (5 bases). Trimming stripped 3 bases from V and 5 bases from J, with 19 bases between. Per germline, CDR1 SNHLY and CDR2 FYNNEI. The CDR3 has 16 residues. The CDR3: CASSDDVGGLGYGYTF. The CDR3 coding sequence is TGTGCCAGCAGTGATGACGTCGGGGGATTAGGTTATGGCTACACCTTC.

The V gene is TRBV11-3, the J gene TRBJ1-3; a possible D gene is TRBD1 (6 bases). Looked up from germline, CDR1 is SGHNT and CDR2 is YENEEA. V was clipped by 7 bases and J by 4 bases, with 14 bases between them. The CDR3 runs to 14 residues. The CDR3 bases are TGTGCCAGCACCAAGGACAGTTTCGGAAACACCATATATTTT. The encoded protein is CASTKDSFGNTIYF.

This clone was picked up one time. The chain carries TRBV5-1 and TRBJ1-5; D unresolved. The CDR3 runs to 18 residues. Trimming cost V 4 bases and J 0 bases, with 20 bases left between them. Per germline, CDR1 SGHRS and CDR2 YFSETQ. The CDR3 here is CASSARNRVFYSNQPQHF. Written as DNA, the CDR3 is TGCGCCAGCAGCGCACGGAACCGGGTCTTTTATAGCAATCAGCCCCAGCATTTT.

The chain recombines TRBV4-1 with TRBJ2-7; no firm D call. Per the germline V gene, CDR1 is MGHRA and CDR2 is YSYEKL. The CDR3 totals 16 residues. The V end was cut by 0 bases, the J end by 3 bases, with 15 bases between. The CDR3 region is CASSQDDLGTYYEQYF. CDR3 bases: TGCGCCAGCAGCCAAGATGATCTAGGAACGTACTACGAGCAGTACTTC.

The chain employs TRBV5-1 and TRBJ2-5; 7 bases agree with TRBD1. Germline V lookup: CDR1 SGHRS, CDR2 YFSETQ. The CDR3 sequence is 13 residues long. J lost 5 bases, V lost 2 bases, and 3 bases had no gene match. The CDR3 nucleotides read TGCGCCAGCAGCTTCACAGGGGACGAGACCCAGTACTTC. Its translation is CASSFTGDETQYF.

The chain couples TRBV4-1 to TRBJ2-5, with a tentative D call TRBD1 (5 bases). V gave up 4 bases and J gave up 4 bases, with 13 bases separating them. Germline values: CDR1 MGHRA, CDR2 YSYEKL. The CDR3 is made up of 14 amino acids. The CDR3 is CASSPPEQGETQYF. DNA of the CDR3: TGCGCCAGCAGCCCACCCGAGCAGGGAGAGACCCAGTACTTC.

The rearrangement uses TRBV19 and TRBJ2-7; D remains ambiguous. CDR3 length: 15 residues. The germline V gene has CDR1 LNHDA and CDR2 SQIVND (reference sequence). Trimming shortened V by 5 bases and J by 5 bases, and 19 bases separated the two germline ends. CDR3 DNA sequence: TGTGCCAGTAGTGAAGACCTGACGAGGAATCACGAGCAGTACTTC. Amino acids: CASSEDLTRNHEQYF.

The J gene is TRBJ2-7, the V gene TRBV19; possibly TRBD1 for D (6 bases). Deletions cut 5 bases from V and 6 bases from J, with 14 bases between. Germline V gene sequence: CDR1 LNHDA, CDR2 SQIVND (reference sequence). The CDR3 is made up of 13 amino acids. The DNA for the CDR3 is TGTGCCAGTAGTTGGCAGGGGCGTCGCGAGCAGTACTTC. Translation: CASSWQGRREQYF.

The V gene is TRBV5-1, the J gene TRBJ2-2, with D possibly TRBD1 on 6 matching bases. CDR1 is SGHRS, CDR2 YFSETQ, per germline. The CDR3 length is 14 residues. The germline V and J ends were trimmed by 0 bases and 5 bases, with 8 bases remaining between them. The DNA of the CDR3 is TGCGCCAGCAGCTTGGTAGGGGGTACCGGGGAGCTGTTTTTT. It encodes CASSLVGGTGELFF.

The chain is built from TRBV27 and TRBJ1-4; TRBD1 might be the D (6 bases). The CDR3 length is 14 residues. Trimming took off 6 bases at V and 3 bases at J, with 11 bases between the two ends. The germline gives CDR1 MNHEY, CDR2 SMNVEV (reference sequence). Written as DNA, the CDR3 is TGTGCCAGCAGCATAGACAGGTCTAATGAAAAACTGTTTTTT. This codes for CASSIDRSNEKLFF. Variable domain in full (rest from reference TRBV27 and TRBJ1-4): EAQVTQNPRYLITVTGKKLTVTCSQNMNHEYMSWYRQDPGLGLRQIYYSMNVEVTDKGDVPEGYKVSRKEKRNFPLILESPSPNQTSLYFCASSIDRSNEKLFFGSGTQLSVL.

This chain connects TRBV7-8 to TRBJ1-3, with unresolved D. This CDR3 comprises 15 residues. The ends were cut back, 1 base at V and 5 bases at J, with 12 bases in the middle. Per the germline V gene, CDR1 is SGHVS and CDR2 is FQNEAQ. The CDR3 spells CASSLGSSPRNTIYF. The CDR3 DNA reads TGTGCCAGCAGCTTAGGTTCAAGCCCGCGAAACACCATATATTTT.

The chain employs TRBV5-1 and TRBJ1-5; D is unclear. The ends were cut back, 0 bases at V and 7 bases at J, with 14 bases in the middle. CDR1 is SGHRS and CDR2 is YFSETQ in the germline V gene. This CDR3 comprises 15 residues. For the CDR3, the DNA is TGCGCCAGCAGCTTGGCCAATAGTTTGTCCCAGCCCCAGCATTTT. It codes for CASSLANSLSQPQHF.

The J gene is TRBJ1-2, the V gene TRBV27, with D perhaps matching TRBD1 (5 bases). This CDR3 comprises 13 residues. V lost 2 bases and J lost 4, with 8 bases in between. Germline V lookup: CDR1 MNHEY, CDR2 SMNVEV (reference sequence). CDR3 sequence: CASSLGQGYGYTF. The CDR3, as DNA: TGTGCCAGCAGTTTAGGGCAGGGCTATGGCTACACCTTC.